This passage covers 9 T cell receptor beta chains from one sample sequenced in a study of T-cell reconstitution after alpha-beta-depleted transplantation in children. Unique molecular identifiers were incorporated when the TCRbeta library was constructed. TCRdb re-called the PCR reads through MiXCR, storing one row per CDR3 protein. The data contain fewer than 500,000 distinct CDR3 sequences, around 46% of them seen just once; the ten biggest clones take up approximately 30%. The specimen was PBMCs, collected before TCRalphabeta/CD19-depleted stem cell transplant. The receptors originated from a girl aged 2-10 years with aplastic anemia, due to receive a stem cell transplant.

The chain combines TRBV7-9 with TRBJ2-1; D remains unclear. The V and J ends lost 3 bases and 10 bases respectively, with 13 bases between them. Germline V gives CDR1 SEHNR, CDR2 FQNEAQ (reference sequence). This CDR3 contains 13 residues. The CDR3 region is CASSLVDDREQFF. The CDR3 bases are TGTGCCAGCAGCTTGGTCGACGATCGAGAGCAGTTCTTC.

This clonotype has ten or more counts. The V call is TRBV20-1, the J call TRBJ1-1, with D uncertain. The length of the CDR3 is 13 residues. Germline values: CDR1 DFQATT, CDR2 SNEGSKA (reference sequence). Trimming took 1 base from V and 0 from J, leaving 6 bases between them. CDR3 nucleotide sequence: TGCAGTGCTAGAGGGTCAGTGAACACTGAAGCTTTCTTT. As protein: CSARGSVNTEAFF.

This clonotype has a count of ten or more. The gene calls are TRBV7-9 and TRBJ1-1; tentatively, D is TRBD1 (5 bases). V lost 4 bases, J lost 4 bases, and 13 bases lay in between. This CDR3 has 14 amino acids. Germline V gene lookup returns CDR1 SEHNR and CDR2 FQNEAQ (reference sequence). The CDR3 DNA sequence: TGTGCCAGCAGCTGGGGGGGGTCGGGCACTGAAGCTTTCTTT. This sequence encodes CASSWGGSGTEAFF.

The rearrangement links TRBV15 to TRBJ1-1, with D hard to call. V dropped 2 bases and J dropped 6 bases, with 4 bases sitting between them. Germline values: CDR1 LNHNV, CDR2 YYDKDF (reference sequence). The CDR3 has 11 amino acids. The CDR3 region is CATSRKAEAFF. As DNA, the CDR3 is TGTGCCACCAGCAGAAAGGCTGAAGCTTTCTTT.

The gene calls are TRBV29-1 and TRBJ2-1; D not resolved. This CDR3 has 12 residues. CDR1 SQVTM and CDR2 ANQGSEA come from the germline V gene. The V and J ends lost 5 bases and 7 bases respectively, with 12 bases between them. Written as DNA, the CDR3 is TGCAGCGTTCGCGAGGTGAGGAATGAGCAGTTCTTC. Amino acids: CSVREVRNEQFF.

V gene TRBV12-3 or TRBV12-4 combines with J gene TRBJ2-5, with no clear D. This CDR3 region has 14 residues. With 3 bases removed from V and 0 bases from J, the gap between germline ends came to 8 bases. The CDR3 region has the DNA TGTGCCAGCAGTTTTGGGCGGAACCAAGAGACCCAGTACTTC. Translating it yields CASSFGRNQETQYF.

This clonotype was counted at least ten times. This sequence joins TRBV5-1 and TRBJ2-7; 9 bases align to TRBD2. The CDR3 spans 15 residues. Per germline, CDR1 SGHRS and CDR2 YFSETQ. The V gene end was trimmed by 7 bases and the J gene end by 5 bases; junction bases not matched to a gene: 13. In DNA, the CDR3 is TGCGCCAGCCGGGTCCCTGGGACTAGCATAAACGAGCAGTACTTC. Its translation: CASRVPGTSINEQYF.

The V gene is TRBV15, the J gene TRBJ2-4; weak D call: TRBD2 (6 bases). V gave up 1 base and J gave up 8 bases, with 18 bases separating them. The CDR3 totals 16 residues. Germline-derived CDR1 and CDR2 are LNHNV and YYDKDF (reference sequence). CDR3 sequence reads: CATSRAWREVMDIQYF. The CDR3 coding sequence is TGTGCCACCAGCAGAGCCTGGAGGGAGGTGATGGACATTCAGTACTTC.

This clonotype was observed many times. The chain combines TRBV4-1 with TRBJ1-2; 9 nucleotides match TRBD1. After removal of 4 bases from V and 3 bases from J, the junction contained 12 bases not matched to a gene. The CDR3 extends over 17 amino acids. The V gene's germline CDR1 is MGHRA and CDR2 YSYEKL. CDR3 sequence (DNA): TGCGCCAGCAGCCGTGGAGGGACAGGGTATGAGGACTATGGCTACACCTTC. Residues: CASSRGGTGYEDYGYTF.